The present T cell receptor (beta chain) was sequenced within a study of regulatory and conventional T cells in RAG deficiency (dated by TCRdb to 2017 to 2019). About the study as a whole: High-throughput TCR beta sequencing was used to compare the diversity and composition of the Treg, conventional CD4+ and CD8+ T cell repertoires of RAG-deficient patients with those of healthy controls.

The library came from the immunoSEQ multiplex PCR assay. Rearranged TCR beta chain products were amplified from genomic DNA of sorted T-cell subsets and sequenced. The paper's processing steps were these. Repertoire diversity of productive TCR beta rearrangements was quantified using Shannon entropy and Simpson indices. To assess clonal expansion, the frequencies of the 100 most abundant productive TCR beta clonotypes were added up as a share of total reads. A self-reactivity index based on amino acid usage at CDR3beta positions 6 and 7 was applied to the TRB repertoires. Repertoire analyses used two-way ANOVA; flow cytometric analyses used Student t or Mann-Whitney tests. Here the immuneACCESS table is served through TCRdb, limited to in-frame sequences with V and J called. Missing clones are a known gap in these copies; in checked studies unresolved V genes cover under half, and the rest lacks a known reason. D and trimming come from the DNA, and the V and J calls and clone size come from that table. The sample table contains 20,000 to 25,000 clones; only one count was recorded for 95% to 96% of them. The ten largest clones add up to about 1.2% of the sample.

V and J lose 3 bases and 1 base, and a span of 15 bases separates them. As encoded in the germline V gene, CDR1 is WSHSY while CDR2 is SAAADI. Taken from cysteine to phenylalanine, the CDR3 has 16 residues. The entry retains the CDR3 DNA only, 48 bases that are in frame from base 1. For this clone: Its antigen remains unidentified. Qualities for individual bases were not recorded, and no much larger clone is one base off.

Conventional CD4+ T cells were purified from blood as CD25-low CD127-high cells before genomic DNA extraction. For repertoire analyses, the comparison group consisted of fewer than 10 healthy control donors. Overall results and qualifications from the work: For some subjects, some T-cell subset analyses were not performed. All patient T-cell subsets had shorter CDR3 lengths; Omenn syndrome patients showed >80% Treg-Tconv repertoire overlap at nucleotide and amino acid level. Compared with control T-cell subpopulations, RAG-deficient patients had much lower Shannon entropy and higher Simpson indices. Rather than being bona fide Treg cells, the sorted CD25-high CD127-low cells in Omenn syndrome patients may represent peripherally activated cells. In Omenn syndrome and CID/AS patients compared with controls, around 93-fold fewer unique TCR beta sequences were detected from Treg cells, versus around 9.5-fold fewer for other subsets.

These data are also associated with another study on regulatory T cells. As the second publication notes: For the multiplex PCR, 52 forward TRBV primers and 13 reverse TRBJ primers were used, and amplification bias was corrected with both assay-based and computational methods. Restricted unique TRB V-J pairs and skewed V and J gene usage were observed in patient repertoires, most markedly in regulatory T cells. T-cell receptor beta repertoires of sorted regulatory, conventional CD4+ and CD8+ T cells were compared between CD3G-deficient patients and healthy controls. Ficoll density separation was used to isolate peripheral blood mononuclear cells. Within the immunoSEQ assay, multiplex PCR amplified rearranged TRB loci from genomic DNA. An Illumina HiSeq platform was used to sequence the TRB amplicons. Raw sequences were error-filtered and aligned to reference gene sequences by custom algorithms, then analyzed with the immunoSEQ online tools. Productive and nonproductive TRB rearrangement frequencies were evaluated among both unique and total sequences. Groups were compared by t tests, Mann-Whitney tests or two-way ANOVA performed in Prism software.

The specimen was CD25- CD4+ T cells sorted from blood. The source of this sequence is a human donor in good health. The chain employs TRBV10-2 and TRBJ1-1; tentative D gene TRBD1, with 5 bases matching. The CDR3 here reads CASSDPRARTNTEAFF. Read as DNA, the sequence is TGCGCCAGCAGTGACCCCAGGGCCCGGACGAACACTGAAGCTTTCTTT.